A selection of T cell receptor beta chains follows, all from one sample in a study of T cell changes during pregnancy in multiple sclerosis. Profiled with immunoSEQ multiplex PCR; TCRdb holds only in-frame clones, not every one. The sample gives about 61,000 clones, about 87% of which show up once; roughly 0.82% is in the top ten. Sequencing was performed on peripheral blood, taken in the first trimester of pregnancy. These receptors all stem from a female donor in good health, enrolled as a control in a pregnancy study. CDR3s include the opening cysteine and the closing phenylalanine or tryptophan. D genes are given only for firm matches. Some rows have no size entry. The others give once, few or many, or a class for an expanded clone.

>TRBV27|NA|NA|TRBJ1-1
CASSFGGNTEAFF
TGTGCCAGCAGTTTTGGCGGTAACACTGAAGCTTTCTTT
>TRBV19|NA|TRBD1|TRBJ1-2
CASSRDRVLSSYGYTF
TGTGCCAGTAGTAGAGACAGGGTCCTGAGTTCCTATGGCTACACCTTC
>TRBV19|NA|NA|TRBJ1-2
CASSIQPGNYGYTF
TGTGCCAGTAGTATTCAGCCCGGGAACTATGGCTACACCTTC
>TRBV9|few|NA|TRBJ1-1
CASSPQTVNF
TGTGCCAGCAGCCCCCAGACAGTAAACTTT
>TRBV5-4|few|NA|TRBJ2-5
CASSFGGGDQETQYF
TGTGCCAGCAGCTTTGGAGGGGGGGACCAAGAGACCCAGTACTTC
>TRBV7-2|NA|TRBD1|TRBJ2-4
CASSATGGADIQYF
TGTGCCAGCAGCGCTACAGGGGGCGCGGACATTCAGTACTTC
>TRBV4-3|NA|NA|TRBJ2-7
CASSHGGDPYEQYF
TGCGCCAGCAGCCATGGAGGAGACCCCTACGAGCAGTACTTC
>TRBV30|few|NA|TRBJ1-2
CACPPRGTNYGYTF
TGTGCCTGCCCTCCTCGGGGAACTAACTATGGCTACACCTTC
>TRBV11-3|NA|TRBD2|TRBJ2-3
CASSLGAGGSTDTQYF
TGTGCCAGCAGCTTAGGAGCGGGGGGGTCCACAGATACGCAGTATTTT
>TRBV6-4|NA|NA|TRBJ1-1
CASSEQKNTEAFF
TGTGCCAGCAGTGAACAGAAGAACACTGAAGCTTTCTTT
>TRBV4-2|NA|NA|TRBJ2-4
CASSQVPQSLAKNIQYF
TGTGCCAGCAGCCAAGTTCCACAGTCCTTAGCCAAAAACATTCAGTACTTC
>TRBV27|NA|NA|TRBJ2-7
CASSSTGSYEQYF
TGTGCCAGCAGTTCCACGGGCTCCTACGAGCAGTACTTC
>TRBV30|NA|NA|TRBJ1-6
CAWSGQGISPLHF
TGTGCCTGGAGTGGCCAGGGAATTTCACCCCTCCACTTT
>TRBV6-1|NA|TRBD1|TRBJ1-1
CASSETGGNTEAFF
TGTGCCAGCAGTGAAACAGGGGGGAACACTGAAGCTTTCTTT
>TRBV9|NA|TRBD1|TRBJ2-5
CASSVAGDRVQETQYF
TGTGCCAGCAGCGTAGCTGGAGACAGGGTCCAAGAGACCCAGTACTTC
>TRBV4-3|NA|NA|TRBJ1-4
CASSQDYPNEKLFF
TGCGCCAGCAGCCAAGATTATCCTAATGAAAAACTGTTTTTT
>TRBV30|few|TRBD1|TRBJ2-2
CAWSGTGFGELFF
TGTGCCTGGAGCGGGACAGGGTTCGGGGAGCTGTTTTTT
>TRBV7-2|NA|NA|TRBJ1-1
CASHYYIAGEKAFF
TGTGCCAGCCACTACTACATTGCGGGGGAAAAAGCTTTCTTT
>TRBV7-6|NA|TRBD1|TRBJ2-2
CASRSGTGNTGELFF
TGTGCCAGCAGATCCGGGACAGGGAACACCGGGGAGCTGTTTTTT
>TRBV7-2|NA|TRBD1|TRBJ2-1
CASSLSTGVGEQFF
TGTGCCAGCAGCTTGTCGACAGGGGTAGGGGAGCAGTTCTTC
>TRBV7-7|NA|NA|TRBJ2-5
CASSYNLGTQQETQYF
TGTGCCAGCAGCTACAATCTCGGGACACAACAAGAGACCCAGTACTTC
>TRBV30|NA|TRBD1|TRBJ2-7
CAWSPGQADEQYF
TGTGCCTGGAGCCCAGGACAGGCCGACGAGCAGTACTTC
>TRBV4-1|NA|NA|TRBJ1-2
CASSQDWGQGVYGYTF
TGCGCCAGCAGCCAAGATTGGGGGCAGGGTGTCTATGGCTACACCTTC
>TRBV4-2|NA|TRBD2|TRBJ2-1
CASSQDDTAGSYNEQFF
TGTGCCAGCAGCCAAGATGACACAGCGGGGAGCTACAATGAGCAGTTCTTC
>TRBV9|few|NA|TRBJ1-1
CASSVGANTEAFF
TGTGCCAGCAGCGTAGGCGCAAACACTGAAGCTTTCTTT
>TRBV4-3|NA|TRBD2|TRBJ2-1
CASRPGTSGDNEQFF
TGCGCCAGCAGGCCGGGGACTAGCGGGGACAATGAGCAGTTCTTC
>TRBV6-1|NA|NA|TRBJ1-1
CASSEARGRLAEAFF
TGTGCCAGCAGTGAAGCGCGGGGGCGTTTGGCTGAAGCTTTCTTT
>TRBV5-4|NA|NA|TRBJ1-2
CASSLAGSNYGYTF
TGTGCCAGCAGCTTGGCGGGATCCAACTATGGCTACACCTTC
>TRBV6-5|once|NA|TRBJ2-3
CASRAIRGGENTQYF
TGTGCCAGCAGGGCCATTAGGGGGGGTGAAAATACGCAGTATTTT
>TRBV5-5|NA|NA|TRBJ2-2
CASFRTAGELFF
TGTGCCAGCTTCCGGACAGCCGGGGAGCTGTTTTTT